The rows below give T cell receptor beta chains drawn from one sample of a study of CD8+ T cells in alopecia areata. This table comes from immunoSEQ multiplex PCR, and its TCRdb copy is limited to in-frame clones, with some not included. The sample records roughly 120,000 clones, roughly 68% being singletons. The sequenced sample consisted of CD4+ T cells sorted from blood. The receptors shown here come from a human donor in good health. Both conserved end residues are trimmed from each CDR3.

>TRBV6-5
ASSYSEGYGETQY
>TRBV2
ASSQLDTQY
>TRBV29-1
SVESGPEQY
>TRBV29-1
SVGKQTAPGDEQF
>TRBV7-2
ASSLNAGAYEQY
>TRBV28
ASRTQGGDYGYT
>TRBV7-2
ASSLARNSGGPSTDTQY
>TRBV18
ASSPGGRNEKLF
>TRBV29-1
SVGTGNGNEQF
>TRBV7-2
ASSRAVGGQPQH
>TRBV5-1
ASSQTSGANVLT
>TRBV27
ASRDRGTYNEQF
>TRBV2
ASKSDRGEAF
>TRBV29-1
SVDGRGQGQETQY
>TRBV5-1
ASMARGVTDNEQF
>TRBV6-5
ASSPKTPEAF
>TRBV5-1
ASSSTTGYEQY
>TRBV5-6
ASSHGRDNQPQH
>TRBV6-5
ASSYEVTTNSPLH
>TRBV11-2
ASSRRTSGGSETQY
>TRBV7-9
ASSLDRGDTQY
>TRBV6-6
ASSTKTGELF
>TRBV9
ASSARHTSYGYT
>TRBV2
ASSADRDYGYT
>TRBV5-6
ASSLGNQPQH
>TRBV27
ASSGTPEGNSPLH
>TRBV30
AWSAGRGISPGELF
>TRBV29-1
SARGTGNGYT
>TRBV5-4
ASTSTSGPQETQY
>TRBV9
ASSARGYTDTQY
>TRBV29-1
SVESSYEQY
>TRBV6-1
ATSGGPTGELF
>TRBV4-1
ASSQAGGVNSPLH
>TRBV9
ASSVAPELGYT
>TRBV29-1
SVLTVGRADGYT
>TRBV5-1
ASSTGSGGAGETQY
>TRBV9
ASSVGTGHGDIQY
>TRBV15
ATRAKDRVARTQY
>TRBV7-8
ASSPSGGVQETQY
>TRBV29-1
SVEDLGRENGYT
>TRBV5-6
ASSRWETQY
>TRBV5-6
ASSFQQGYSPLH
>TRBV29-1
SVSQVPTDTQY
>TRBV7-9
ASSLTRGDQPQH
>TRBV27
ASSLSYGTFQETQY
>TRBV29-1
SVPGGLTGQY
>TRBV5-4
ASSQGQSSGANVLT
>TRBV9
ASSVVRQGNTEAF
>TRBV20-1
SALRGELF
>TRBV30
ASKGGRTYEQY
>TRBV6-6
ASSYQELGYGYT
>TRBV4-2
ASSQTQGTNYGYT
>TRBV7-9
ASSLEGNNEQF
>TRBV29-1
SVRSLTEAYEQY
>TRBV6-5
ASRLLAGSFHEQF